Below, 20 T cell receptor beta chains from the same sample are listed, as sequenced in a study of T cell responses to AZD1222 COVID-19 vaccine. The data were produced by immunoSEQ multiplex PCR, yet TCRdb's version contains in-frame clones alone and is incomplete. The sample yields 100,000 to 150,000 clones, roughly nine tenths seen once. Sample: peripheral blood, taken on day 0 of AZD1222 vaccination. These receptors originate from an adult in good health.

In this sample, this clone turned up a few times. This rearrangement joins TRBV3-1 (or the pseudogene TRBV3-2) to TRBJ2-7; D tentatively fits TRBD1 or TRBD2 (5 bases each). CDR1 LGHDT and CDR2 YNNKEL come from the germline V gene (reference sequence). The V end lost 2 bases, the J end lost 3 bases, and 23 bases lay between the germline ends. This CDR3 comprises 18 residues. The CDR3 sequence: CASSQTSPRGAGNYEQYF. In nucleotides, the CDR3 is TGTGCCAGCAGCCAAACCAGCCCCCGAGGGGCTGGAAACTACGAGCAGTACTTC.

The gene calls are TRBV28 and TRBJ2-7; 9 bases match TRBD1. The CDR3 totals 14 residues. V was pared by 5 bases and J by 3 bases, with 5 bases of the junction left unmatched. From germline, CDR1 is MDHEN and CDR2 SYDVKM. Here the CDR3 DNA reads TGTGCCAGCAGTCTACGGACAGGGGACTACGAGCAGTACTTC. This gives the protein CASSLRTGDYEQYF.

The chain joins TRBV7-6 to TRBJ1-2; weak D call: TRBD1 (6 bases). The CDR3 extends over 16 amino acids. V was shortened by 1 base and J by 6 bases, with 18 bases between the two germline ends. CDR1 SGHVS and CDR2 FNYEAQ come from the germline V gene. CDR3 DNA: TGTGCCAGCAGCTTAGATCTACAGGGCCACCCTAATGGCTACACCTTC. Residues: CASSLDLQGHPNGYTF.

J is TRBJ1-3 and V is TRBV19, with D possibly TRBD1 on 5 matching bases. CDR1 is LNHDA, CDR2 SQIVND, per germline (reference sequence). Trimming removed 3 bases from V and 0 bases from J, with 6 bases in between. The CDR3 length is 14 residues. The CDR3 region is CASSIGGSGNTIYF. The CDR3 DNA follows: TGTGCCAGTAGTATCGGGGGCTCTGGAAACACCATATATTTT.

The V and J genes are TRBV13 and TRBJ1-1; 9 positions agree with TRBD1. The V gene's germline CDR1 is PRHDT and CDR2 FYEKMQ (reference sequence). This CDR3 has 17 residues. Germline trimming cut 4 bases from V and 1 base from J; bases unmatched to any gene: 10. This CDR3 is CASSSVGTGIRNTEAFF. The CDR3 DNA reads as TGTGCCAGCAGCTCCGTTGGGACAGGGATAAGGAACACTGAAGCTTTCTTT.

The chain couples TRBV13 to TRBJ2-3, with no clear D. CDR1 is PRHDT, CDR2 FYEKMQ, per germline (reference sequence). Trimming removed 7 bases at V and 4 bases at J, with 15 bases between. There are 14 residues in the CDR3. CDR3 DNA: TGTGCCAGCAACCTCATGGGAACGTCAGATACGCAGTATTTT. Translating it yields CASNLMGTSDTQYF.

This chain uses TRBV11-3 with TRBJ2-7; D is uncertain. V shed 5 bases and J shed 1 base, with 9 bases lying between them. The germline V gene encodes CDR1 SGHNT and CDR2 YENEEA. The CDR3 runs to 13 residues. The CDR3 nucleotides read TGTGCCAGCAGCGGCAGGCCTTCCTACGAGCAGTACTTC. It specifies CASSGRPSYEQYF.

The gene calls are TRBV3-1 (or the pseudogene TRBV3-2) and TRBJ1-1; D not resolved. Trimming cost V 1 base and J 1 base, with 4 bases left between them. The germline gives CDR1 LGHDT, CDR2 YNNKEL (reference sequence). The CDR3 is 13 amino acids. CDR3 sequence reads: CASSQVKNTEAFF. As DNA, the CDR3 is TGTGCCAGCAGCCAAGTTAAGAACACTGAAGCTTTCTTT.

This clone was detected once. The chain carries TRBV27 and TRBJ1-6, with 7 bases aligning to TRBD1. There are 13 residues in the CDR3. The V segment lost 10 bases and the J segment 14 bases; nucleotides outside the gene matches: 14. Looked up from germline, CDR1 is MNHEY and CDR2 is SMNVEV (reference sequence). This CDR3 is CATGIIQGNALHF. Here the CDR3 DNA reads TGTGCCACCGGAATTATACAGGGGAATGCCCTCCACTTT.

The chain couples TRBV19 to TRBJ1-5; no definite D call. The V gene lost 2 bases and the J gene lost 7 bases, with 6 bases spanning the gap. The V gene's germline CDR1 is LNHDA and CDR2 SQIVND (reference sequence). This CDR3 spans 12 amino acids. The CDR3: CASSIRVQPQHF. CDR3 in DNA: TGTGCCAGTAGTATAAGGGTGCAGCCCCAGCATTTT.

The CDR3 region has the DNA TGTGCCAGCAGCTTTTCGTCGGGACTAGCGCTGAATGAGCAGTTCTTC. Encoded protein: CASSFSSGLALNEQFF. The chain has TRBV13 and TRBJ2-1; TRBD2 matches at 10 bases. Germline CDR1 PRHDT, CDR2 FYEKMQ (reference sequence). The CDR3 is made up of 16 amino acids. V lost 3 bases, J lost 7 bases, and 9 bases stayed unmatched.

The DNA for the CDR3 is TGTGCCAGCAGCGTAGCGGGGGGGAACACTGAAGCTTTCTTT. This translates into CASSVAGGNTEAFF. The chain employs TRBV9 and TRBJ1-1; perhaps TRBD1 as D (5 bases). V lost 0 bases and J 1 base, leaving 7 bases between the germline ends. The germline V gene has CDR1 SGDLS and CDR2 YYNGEE. The CDR3 contains 14 residues.

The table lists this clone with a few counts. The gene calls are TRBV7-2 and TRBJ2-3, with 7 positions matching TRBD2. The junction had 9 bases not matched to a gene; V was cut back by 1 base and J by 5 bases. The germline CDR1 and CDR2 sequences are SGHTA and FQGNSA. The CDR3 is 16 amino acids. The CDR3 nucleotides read TGTGCCAGCAGCTTAGATTTCAGCGGGGAAATAGATACGCAGTATTTT. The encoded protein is CASSLDFSGEIDTQYF.

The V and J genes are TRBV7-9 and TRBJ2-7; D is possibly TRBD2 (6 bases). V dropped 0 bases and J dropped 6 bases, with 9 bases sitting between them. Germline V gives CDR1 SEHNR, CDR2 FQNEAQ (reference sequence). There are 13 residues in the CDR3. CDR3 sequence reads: CASSLALAGEQYF. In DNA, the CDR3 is TGTGCCAGCAGCTTAGCACTAGCAGGCGAGCAGTACTTC.

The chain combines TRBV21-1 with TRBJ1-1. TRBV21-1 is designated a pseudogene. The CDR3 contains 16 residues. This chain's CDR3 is CASSADAGEGTAEAFF. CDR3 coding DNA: TGTGCCAGCAGCGCAGACGCGGGGGAGGGGACTGCTGAAGCTTTCTTT.

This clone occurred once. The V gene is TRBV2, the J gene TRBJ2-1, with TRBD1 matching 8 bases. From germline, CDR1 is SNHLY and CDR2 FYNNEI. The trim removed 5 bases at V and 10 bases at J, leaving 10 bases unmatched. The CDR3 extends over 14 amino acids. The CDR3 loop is CASSYLDRGREQFF. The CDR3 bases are TGTGCCAGCAGTTATTTAGACAGGGGAAGGGAGCAGTTCTTC. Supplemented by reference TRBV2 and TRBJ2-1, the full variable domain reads EPEVTQTPSHQVTQMGQEVILRCVPISNHLYFYWYRQILGQKVEFLVSFYNNEISEKSEIFDDQFSVERPDGSNFTLKIRSTKLEDSAMYFCASSYLDRGREQFFGPGTRLTVL.

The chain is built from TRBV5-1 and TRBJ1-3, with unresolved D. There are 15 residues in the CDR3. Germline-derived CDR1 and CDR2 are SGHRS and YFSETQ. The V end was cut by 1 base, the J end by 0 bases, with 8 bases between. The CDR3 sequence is CASSLSPLSGNTIYF. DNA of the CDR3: TGCGCCAGCAGCTTGTCACCGCTCTCTGGAAACACCATATATTTT. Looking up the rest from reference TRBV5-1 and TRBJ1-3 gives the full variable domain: KAGVTQTPRYLIKTRGQQVTLSCSPISGHRSVSWYQQTPGQGLQFLFEYFSETQRNKGNFPGRFSGRQFSNSRSEMNVSTLELGDSALYLCASSLSPLSGNTIYFGEGSWLTVV.

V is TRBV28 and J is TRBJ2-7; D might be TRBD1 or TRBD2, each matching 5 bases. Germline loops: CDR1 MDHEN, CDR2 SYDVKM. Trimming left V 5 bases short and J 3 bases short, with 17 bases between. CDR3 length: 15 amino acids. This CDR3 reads CASSPTRDRDYEQYF. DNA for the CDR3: TGTGCCAGCAGTCCTACCCGGGACCGAGACTACGAGCAGTACTTC.

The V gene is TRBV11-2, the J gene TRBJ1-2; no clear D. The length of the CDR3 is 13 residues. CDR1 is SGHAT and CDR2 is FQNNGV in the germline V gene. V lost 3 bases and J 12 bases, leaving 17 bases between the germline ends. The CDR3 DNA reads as TGTGCCAGCAGCTTTTCCTGGCGCGGCTATCACACCTTC. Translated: CASSFSWRGYHTF.

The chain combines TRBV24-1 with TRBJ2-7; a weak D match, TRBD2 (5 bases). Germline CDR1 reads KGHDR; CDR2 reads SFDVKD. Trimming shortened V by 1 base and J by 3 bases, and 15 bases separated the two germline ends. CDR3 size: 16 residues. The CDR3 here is CATSDLSSIGIYEQYF. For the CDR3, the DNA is TGTGCCACCAGTGATTTATCCTCCATCGGGATCTACGAGCAGTACTTC.